The T cell receptor (beta chain) under discussion was sequenced for a study of molecular identifiers for immune sequencing clone quantification. Ten or more counts support this clonotype. MiXCR, applied by TCRdb to the PCR reads, yields one record per CDR3 protein. The sample holds 65,000 or so distinct CDR3 sequences, around a sixth seen once. The V end lost 3 bases, the J end lost 2 bases, and 8 bases lay between the germline ends. The CDR3 consists of 14 residues. The germline V gene encodes CDR1 MNHEY and CDR2 SMNVEV (reference sequence). This chain joins TRBV27 and TRBJ1-3, with a weak D call TRBD1 (6 bases). The TCR sequence derives from a human donor in good health. Some libraries in this study had Jurkat cell RNA spiked in. The sample consisted of naive CD8+ T cells from blood, with Jurkat cell RNA spiked in. The subset here: FACS-sorted CD8+CD4-CCR7+CD45RA+ naive T cells. CDR3 nucleotides: TGTGCCAGCAGTTTCCAGGGGCCTGGAAACACCATATATTTT. It encodes CASSFQGPGNTIYF.